Listed below are T cell receptor beta chains from one sample, sequenced in a study of T-cell reconstitution after alpha-beta-depleted transplantation in children. Each CDR3 protein gets one entry after TCRdb re-called the PCR reads with MiXCR. The data hold some 350,000 distinct CDR3 sequences, with about a tenth observed a single time. Sequencing was performed on PBMCs from the stem cell graft donor, taken from the stem cell graft. Receptor source: a human donor who donated a stem cell graft to a child with acute lymphoblastic leukemia. CDR3s include the opening cysteine and the closing phenylalanine or tryptophan. A D gene is named only where the DNA matches it firmly. Size is stated for part of the rows, as once, few or many counts, or as a class when the clone is expanded.

CDR3nt: TGTGCCAGCAGCACTGGGCAGGGCTCGAACACCGGGGAGCTGTTTTTT
CDR3aa: CASSTGQGSNTGELFF
j_gene: TRBJ2-2
d_gene: -
abundance: few
v_gene: TRBV4-2

CDR3nt: TGTGCCACCAGCGAAGAAGGCTCGATCCTCTACGAGCAGTACTTC
CDR3aa: CATSEEGSILYEQYF
j_gene: TRBJ2-7
d_gene: -
abundance: many
v_gene: TRBV15

CDR3nt: TGTGCCAGCAGCCCGCCGGGACTCGCGACGGGCAATGAGCAGTTCTTC
CDR3aa: CASSPPGLATGNEQFF
j_gene: TRBJ2-1
d_gene: -
abundance: few
v_gene: TRBV9

CDR3nt: TGCGCCAGCAGCAGTGTAGCGGGAGGGGCAGAGACCCAGTACTTC
CDR3aa: CASSSVAGGAETQYF
j_gene: TRBJ2-5
d_gene: TRBD2
abundance: few
v_gene: TRBV5-1

CDR3nt: TGTGCCAGCAGCTTACTGCTAGCCCTAGATACGCAGTATTTT
CDR3aa: CASSLLLALDTQYF
j_gene: TRBJ2-3
d_gene: -
abundance: many
v_gene: TRBV7-9

CDR3nt: TGTGCCAGCAGCTCAACCACGGACCGGTTGTTCTTC
CDR3aa: CASSSTTDRLFF
j_gene: TRBJ2-1
d_gene: -
abundance: few
v_gene: TRBV7-3

CDR3nt: TGTGCCACCAGCAGAGGGATTCGACTAGCGGGTCCCTACGAGCAGTACTTC
CDR3aa: CATSRGIRLAGPYEQYF
j_gene: TRBJ2-7
d_gene: TRBD2
abundance: few
v_gene: TRBV15

CDR3nt: TGTGCCAGCAGCTTAACCCTGACCTCTAGCGGGAGTGGCAATGAGCAGTTCTTC
CDR3aa: CASSLTLTSSGSGNEQFF
j_gene: TRBJ2-1
d_gene: TRBD2
abundance: once
v_gene: TRBV11-2

CDR3nt: TGCAGTGCTAGAGATGACAGGGCGGGAGAAAAACTGTTTTTT
CDR3aa: CSARDDRAGEKLFF
j_gene: TRBJ1-4
d_gene: TRBD1
abundance: -
v_gene: TRBV20-1

CDR3nt: TGTGCCAGCAGTTCACCGGGACAGGGAACAGAGACCCAGTACTTC
CDR3aa: CASSSPGQGTETQYF
j_gene: TRBJ2-5
d_gene: TRBD1
abundance: many
v_gene: TRBV28

CDR3nt: TGTGCCAGCAGCTCATCACCGGGACAGGGAACTAATGAAAAACTGTTTTTT
CDR3aa: CASSSSPGQGTNEKLFF
j_gene: TRBJ1-4
d_gene: TRBD1
abundance: few
v_gene: TRBV7-2

CDR3nt: TGCAGCGTCGCGAAACAGGGTGACACTGAAGCTTTCTTT
CDR3aa: CSVAKQGDTEAFF
j_gene: TRBJ1-1
d_gene: -
abundance: many
v_gene: TRBV29-1

CDR3nt: TGCGCCAGCAGCCAAGAGACAGGACCATATTCACCCCTCCACTTT
CDR3aa: CASSQETGPYSPLHF
j_gene: TRBJ1-6
d_gene: -
abundance: -
v_gene: TRBV4-1

CDR3nt: TGTGCCAGTAGAGGGGTAGGACTAGCCGGGGAGACCCAGTACTTC
CDR3aa: CASRGVGLAGETQYF
j_gene: TRBJ2-5
d_gene: TRBD2
abundance: -
v_gene: TRBV12-3/TRBV12-4

CDR3nt: TGTGCCAGCAGCCCCGAGGGGGGTTGGGGTGAGCAGTTCTTC
CDR3aa: CASSPEGGWGEQFF
j_gene: TRBJ2-1
d_gene: -
abundance: -
v_gene: TRBV7-8

CDR3nt: TGTGCCAGCAGTTTACTCCCGGGATCCCCAGAGACCCAGTACTTC
CDR3aa: CASSLLPGSPETQYF
j_gene: TRBJ2-5
d_gene: -
abundance: few
v_gene: TRBV27

CDR3nt: TGTGCCAGCAGCACGGGACTAGCGGGAAAAAGGGGTGCCAAAAACATTCAGTACTTC
CDR3aa: CASSTGLAGKRGAKNIQYF
j_gene: TRBJ2-4
d_gene: TRBD2
abundance: -
v_gene: TRBV11-2

CDR3nt: TGTGCCAGCAGCTTCGGCGGGAGCTCGGGGAATGAGCAGTTCTTC
CDR3aa: CASSFGGSSGNEQFF
j_gene: TRBJ2-1
d_gene: TRBD2
abundance: -
v_gene: TRBV7-2